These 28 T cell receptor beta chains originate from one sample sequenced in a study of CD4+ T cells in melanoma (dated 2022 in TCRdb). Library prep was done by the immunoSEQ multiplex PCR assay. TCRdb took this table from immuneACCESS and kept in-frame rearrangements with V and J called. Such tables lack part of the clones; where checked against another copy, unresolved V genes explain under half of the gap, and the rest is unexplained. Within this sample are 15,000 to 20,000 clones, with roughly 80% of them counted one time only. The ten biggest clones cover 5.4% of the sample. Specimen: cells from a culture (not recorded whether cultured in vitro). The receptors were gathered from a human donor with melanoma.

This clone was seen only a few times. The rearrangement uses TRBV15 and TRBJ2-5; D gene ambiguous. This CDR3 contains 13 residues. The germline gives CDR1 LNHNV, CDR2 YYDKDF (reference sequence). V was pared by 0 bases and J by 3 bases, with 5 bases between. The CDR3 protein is CATSRDPEETQYF. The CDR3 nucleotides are TGTGCCACCAGCAGAGACCCGGAAGAGACCCAGTACTTC. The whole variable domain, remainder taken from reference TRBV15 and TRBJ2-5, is DAMVIQNPRYQVTQFGKPVTLSCSQTLNHNVMYWYQQKSSQAPKLLFHYYDKDFNNEADTPDNFQSRRPNTSFCFLDIRSPGLGDTAMYLCATSRDPEETQYFGPGTRLLVL.

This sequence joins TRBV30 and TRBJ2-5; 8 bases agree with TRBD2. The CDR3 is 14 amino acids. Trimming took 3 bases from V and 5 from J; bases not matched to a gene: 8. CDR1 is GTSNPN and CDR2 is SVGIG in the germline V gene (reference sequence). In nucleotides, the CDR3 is TGTGCCTGGAGGGGAGGACTAGCAGGGGAGACCCAGTACTTC. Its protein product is CAWRGGLAGETQYF.

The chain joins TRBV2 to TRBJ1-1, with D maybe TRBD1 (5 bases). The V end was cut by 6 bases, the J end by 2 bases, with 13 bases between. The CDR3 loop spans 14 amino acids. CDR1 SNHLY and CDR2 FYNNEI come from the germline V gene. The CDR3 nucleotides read TGTGCCAGCAGAGATAGACAGACTAACACTGAAGCTTTCTTT. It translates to CASRDRQTNTEAFF. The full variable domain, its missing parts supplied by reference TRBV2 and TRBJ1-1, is EPEVTQTPSHQVTQMGQEVILRCVPISNHLYFYWYRQILGQKVEFLVSFYNNEISEKSEIFDDQFSVERPDGSNFTLKIRSTKLEDSAMYFCASRDRQTNTEAFFGQGTRLTVV.

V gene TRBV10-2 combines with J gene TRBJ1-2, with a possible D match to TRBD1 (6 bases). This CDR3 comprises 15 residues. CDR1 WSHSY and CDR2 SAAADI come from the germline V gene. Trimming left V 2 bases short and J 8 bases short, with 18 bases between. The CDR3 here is CASSEVGGRLRGYTF. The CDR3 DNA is TGCGCCAGCAGTGAGGTGGGGGGCCGACTTCGGGGCTACACCTTC.

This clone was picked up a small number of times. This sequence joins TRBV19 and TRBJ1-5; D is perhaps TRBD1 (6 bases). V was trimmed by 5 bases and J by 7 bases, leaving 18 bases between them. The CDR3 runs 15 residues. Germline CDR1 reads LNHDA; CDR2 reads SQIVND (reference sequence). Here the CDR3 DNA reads TGTGCCAGTAGTCCGCGAAGGGGGTTGTACCAGCCCCAGCATTTT. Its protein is CASSPRRGLYQPQHF.

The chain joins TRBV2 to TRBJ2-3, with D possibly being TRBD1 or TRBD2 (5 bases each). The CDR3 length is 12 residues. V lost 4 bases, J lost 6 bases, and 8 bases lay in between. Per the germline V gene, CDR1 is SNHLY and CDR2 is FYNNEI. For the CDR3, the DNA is TGTGCCAGCAGTGTCAGGGAGGATACGCAGTATTTT. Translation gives CASSVREDTQYF.

The CDR3 loop reads CASSPNRDIGAFF. The CDR3 nucleotides read TGTGCCAGCTCGCCAAACCGGGACATCGGGGCTTTCTTT. The chain employs TRBV18 and TRBJ1-1; D is possibly TRBD1 (6 bases). The germline gives CDR1 KGHSH, CDR2 LQKENI. The V gene lost 6 bases and the J gene lost 11 bases, with 19 bases spanning the gap. The CDR3 runs 13 residues.

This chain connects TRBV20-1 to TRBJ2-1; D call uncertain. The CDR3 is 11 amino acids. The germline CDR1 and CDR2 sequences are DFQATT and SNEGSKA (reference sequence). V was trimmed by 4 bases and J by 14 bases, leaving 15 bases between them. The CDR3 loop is CSATPSKRKFF. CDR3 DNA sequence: TGCAGTGCTACCCCTTCAAAGCGAAAGTTCTTC.

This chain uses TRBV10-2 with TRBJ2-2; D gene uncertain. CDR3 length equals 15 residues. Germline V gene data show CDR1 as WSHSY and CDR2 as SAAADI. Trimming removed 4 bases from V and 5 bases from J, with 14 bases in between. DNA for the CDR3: TGCGCCAGCAGTGTAGTCCAGTCAGGAACCGGGGAGCTGTTTTTT. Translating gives CASSVVQSGTGELFF.

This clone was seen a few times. This CDR3 is CASNLTPTLNYGYTF. CDR3 nucleotides: TGTGCCAGCAATCTGACTCCCACCCTGAACTATGGCTACACCTTC. The genes are TRBV6-1 and TRBJ1-2; no firm D call. Germline assignment: CDR1 MNHNS and CDR2 SASEGT. This CDR3 has 15 amino acids. Trimming took 7 bases from V and 2 from J, leaving 17 bases between them.

The CDR3 is CASSLRPYEQYF. As DNA, the CDR3 is TGTGCCAGCAGCTTACGCCCCTACGAGCAGTACTTC. The gene calls are TRBV7-2 and TRBJ2-7; D ambiguous. The CDR3 loop spans 12 amino acids. Germline lookup yields CDR1 SGHTA and CDR2 FQGNSA. The ends were cut back, 2 bases at V and 2 bases at J, with 4 bases in the middle. The whole variable domain, remainder taken from reference TRBV7-2 and TRBJ2-7, is GAGVSQSPSNKVTEKGKDVELRCDPISGHTALYWYRQSLGQGLEFLIYFQGNSAPDKSGLPSDRFSAERTGGSVSTLTIQRTQQEDSAVYLCASSLRPYEQYFGPGTRLTVT.

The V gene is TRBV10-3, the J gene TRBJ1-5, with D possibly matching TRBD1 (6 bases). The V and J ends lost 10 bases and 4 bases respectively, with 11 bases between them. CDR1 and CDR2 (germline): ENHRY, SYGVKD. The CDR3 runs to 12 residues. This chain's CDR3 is CASNRDNQPQHF. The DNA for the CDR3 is TGTGCCAGCAACAGGGATAATCAGCCCCAGCATTTT.

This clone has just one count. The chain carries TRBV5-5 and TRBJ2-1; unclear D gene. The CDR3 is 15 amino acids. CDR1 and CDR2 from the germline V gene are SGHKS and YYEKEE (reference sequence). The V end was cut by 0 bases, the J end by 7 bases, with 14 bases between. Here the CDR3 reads CASSLDWGSWNEQFF. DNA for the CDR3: TGTGCCAGCAGCTTGGATTGGGGATCCTGGAATGAGCAGTTCTTC.

The CDR3 loop is CASSLPGGDQPQHF. The CDR3 DNA sequence: TGTGCCAGCAGCTTGCCAGGGGGCGATCAGCCCCAGCATTTT. The gene calls are TRBV5-6 and TRBJ1-5; 8 bases map to TRBD1. CDR1 and CDR2 (germline): SGHDT, YYEEEE. This CDR3 comprises 14 residues. Trimming cost V 1 base and J 5 bases; bases outside gene matches: 2.

CDR3 sequence: CASSLVWGEGGSLGNYGYTF. The CDR3 DNA is TGCGCCAGCAGCTTGGTCTGGGGCGAAGGGGGATCCTTGGGTAACTATGGCTACACCTTC. The gene calls are TRBV5-1 and TRBJ1-2; D possibly corresponds to TRBD1 (6 bases). Germline V gene sequence: CDR1 SGHRS, CDR2 YFSETQ. V lost 0 bases, J lost 1 base, and 25 bases lay in between. This CDR3 has 20 amino acids.

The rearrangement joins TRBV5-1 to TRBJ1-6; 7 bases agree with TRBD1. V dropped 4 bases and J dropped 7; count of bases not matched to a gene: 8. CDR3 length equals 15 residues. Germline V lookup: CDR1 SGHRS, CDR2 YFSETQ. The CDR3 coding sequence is TGCGCCAGCAGCGGGACGACAGGGACGAATTCACCCCTCCACTTT. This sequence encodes CASSGTTGTNSPLHF.

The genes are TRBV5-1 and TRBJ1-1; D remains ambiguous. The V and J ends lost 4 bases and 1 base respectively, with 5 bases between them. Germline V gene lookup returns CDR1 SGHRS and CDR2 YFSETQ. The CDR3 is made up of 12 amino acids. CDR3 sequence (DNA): TGCGCCAGCAGCCGCGCGAACACTGAAGCTTTCTTT. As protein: CASSRANTEAFF.

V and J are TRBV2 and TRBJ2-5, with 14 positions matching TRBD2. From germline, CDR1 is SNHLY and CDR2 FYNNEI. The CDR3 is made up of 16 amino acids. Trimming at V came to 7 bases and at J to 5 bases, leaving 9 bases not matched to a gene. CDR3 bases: TGTGCCAGCACACGGACTAGCGGGGGGCCGGGCGAGACCCAGTACTTC. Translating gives CASTRTSGGPGETQYF.

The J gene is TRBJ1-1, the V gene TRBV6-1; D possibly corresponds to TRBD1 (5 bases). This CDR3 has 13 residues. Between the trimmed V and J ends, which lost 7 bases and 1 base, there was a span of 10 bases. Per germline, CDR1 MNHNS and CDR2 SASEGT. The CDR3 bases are TGTGCCAGCACTCGGGGGTGGAACACTGAAGCTTTCTTT. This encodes CASTRGWNTEAFF.

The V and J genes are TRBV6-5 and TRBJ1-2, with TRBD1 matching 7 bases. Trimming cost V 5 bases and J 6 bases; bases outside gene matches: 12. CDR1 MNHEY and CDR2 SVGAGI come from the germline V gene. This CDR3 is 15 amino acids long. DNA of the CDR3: TGTGCCAGCAGTCGGGACAGACTCATTTATGATGGCTACACCTTC. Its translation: CASSRDRLIYDGYTF.

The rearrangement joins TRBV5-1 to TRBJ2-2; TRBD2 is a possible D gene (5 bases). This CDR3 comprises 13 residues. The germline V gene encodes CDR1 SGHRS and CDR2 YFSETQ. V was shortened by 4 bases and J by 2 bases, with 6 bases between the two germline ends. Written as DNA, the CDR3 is TGCGCCAGCAGCCGGGAAAACACCGGGGAGCTGTTTTTT. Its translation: CASSRENTGELFF.

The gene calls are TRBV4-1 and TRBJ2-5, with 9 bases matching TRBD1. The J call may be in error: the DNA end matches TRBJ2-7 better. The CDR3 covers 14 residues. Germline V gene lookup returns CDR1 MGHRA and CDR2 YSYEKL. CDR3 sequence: CASSQGQGEYEQYF. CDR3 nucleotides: TGCGCCAGCAGCCAGGGACAGGGCGAATACGAGCAGTACTTC.

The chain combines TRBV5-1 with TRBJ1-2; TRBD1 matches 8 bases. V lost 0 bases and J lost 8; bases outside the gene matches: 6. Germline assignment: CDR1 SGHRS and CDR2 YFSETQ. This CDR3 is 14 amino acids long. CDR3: CASSLAGQGGGYTF. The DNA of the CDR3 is TGCGCCAGCAGCTTGGCCGGACAGGGAGGCGGCTACACCTTC.

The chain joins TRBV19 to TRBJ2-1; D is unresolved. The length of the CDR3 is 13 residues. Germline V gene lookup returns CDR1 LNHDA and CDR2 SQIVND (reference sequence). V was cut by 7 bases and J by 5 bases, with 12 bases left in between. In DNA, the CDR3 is TGTGCCAGTACCCCCGGACGTAACAATGAGCAGTTCTTC. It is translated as CASTPGRNNEQFF. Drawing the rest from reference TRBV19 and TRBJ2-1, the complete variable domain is DGGITQSPKYLFRKEGQNVTLSCEQNLNHDAMYWYRQDPGQGLRLIYYSQIVNDFQKGDIAEGYSVSREKKESFPLTVTSAQKNPTAFYLCASTPGRNNEQFFGPGTRLTVL.

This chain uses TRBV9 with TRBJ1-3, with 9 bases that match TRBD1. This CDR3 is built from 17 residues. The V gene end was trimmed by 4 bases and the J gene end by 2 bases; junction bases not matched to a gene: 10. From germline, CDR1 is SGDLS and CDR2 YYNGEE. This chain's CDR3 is CASSPSDRGMAGNTIYF. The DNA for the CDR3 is TGTGCCAGCAGCCCTTCGGACAGGGGTATGGCTGGAAACACCATATATTTT.

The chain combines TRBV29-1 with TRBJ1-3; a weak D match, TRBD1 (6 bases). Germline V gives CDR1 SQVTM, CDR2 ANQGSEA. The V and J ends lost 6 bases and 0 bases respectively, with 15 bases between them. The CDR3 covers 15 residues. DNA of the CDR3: TGCAGCGTGGCTAGGGGGGGCCCCTCTGGAAACACCATATATTTT. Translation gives CSVARGGPSGNTIYF.

The chain's CDR3 is CASSSAGRDRYYGYTF. The DNA of the CDR3 is TGTGCCAGCAGCTCGGCGGGTCGGGACAGATACTATGGCTACACCTTC. The chain combines TRBV5-6 with TRBJ1-2, with TRBD1 matching over 7 bases. The germline gives CDR1 SGHDT, CDR2 YYEEEE. Unmatched junction bases numbered 11, after V lost 3 bases and J lost 3 bases. The CDR3 length is 16 residues.

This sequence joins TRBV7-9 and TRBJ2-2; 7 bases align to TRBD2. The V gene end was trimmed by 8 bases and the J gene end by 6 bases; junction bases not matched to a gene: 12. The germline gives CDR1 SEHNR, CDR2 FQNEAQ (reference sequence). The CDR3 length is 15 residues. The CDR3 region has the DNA TGTGCCAGCCATACTTCGGGGGGTACTGCCGGGGAGCTGTTTTTT. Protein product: CASHTSGGTAGELFF.